The rows below give T cell receptor beta chains drawn from one sample of a study. MiXCR, applied by TCRdb to the 5' RACE reads, yields one record per CDR3 protein. In the table there are approximately 53,000 distinct CDR3 sequences, around a quarter of which are singletons. The specimen was tumor-infiltrating memory CD4+ T cells sorted from the breast tumor. The origin of the receptors is a female donor with breast cancer. Each CDR3 is given without its conserved first and last residue.

V gene	J gene	CDR3 length	CDR3 protein
TRBV5-1	TRBJ2-1	14	ASSFSSGGAYNEQF
TRBV20-1	TRBJ2-1	12	SAPKVGGYNEQF
TRBV4-1	TRBJ1-2	11	ASRPTGRYGYT
TRBV5-1	TRBJ2-1	12	ASSLTAGGYEQF
TRBV20-1	TRBJ1-2	12	SARTQGAEYSYT
TRBV30	TRBJ1-2	11	AWSRSSHYGYT
TRBV7-6	TRBJ2-1	16	ASSLNPIPGQGGDEQF
TRBV7-2	TRBJ2-6	13	ASSLDLSGANVLT
TRBV7-2	TRBJ2-2	13	ASSSSWLNTGELF
TRBV27	TRBJ1-5	11	ASSWDRNQPQH
TRBV7-9	TRBJ2-7	13	ASSLAGDPAYEQY
TRBV5-6	TRBJ1-2	12	ASSLRRANYGYT
TRBV29-1	TRBJ1-1	11	SAGQGADTEAF
TRBV5-1	TRBJ1-5	12	ASSSGTGNQPQH
TRBV5-4	TRBJ2-7	14	ASSSLLSRNPYEQY
TRBV2	TRBJ1-1	10	ASSGRPREAF
TRBV5-1	TRBJ2-3	10	ASSFGNPTQY
TRBV28	TRBJ1-5	16	ASSFGGVTGLSNQPQH
TRBV5-1	TRBJ2-3	12	ASSLGATTDTQY
TRBV18	TRBJ2-5	11	ASSPRTQETQY
TRBV7-2	TRBJ2-3	15	ASSTPKAGGPWDTQY
TRBV28	TRBJ1-1	15	ASSLWDLGQMNTEAF
TRBV6-2/TRBV6-3	TRBJ2-1	14	ASSHIRAGGHNEQF
TRBV5-4	TRBJ2-5	13	ASSLDPRTKETQY
TRBV7-9	TRBJ2-7	10	ASSLNGYEQY
TRBV7-3	TRBJ2-1	13	ASSPPGLARNEQF
TRBV25-1	TRBJ1-2	8	ASSDYGYT
TRBV5-1	TRBJ2-5	13	ASSTDGQPEETQY
TRBV7-2	TRBJ2-5	13	ASSLSHYLRETQY
TRBV6-2/TRBV6-3	TRBJ1-6	13	ASSYGQGARSPLH
TRBV5-1	TRBJ1-2	13	ASSLEGSSAYGYT
TRBV5-6	TRBJ1-1	13	ASSSRGAGNTEAF
TRBV7-2	TRBJ2-2	11	ASSWSYTGELF
TRBV20-1	TRBJ1-2	10	SASQEIHGYT
TRBV6-6	TRBJ2-2	13	ASSTPGSYTGELF
TRBV7-2	TRBJ2-1	9	ASSLMSEQF
TRBV6-2/TRBV6-3	TRBJ2-2	14	ASIGLAGTNTGELF
TRBV6-1	TRBJ2-3	13	ASSVQRGGLDTQY
TRBV3-1	TRBJ1-2	13	ASSPGEGGSYGYT
TRBV7-2	TRBJ1-5	14	ASSPNQGGSGQPQH
TRBV20-1	TRBJ2-7	13	SARVYQGLADEQY
TRBV6-5	TRBJ2-2	12	ASSYRQNTGELF
TRBV18	TRBJ2-7	13	ASSPWTRSSYEQY